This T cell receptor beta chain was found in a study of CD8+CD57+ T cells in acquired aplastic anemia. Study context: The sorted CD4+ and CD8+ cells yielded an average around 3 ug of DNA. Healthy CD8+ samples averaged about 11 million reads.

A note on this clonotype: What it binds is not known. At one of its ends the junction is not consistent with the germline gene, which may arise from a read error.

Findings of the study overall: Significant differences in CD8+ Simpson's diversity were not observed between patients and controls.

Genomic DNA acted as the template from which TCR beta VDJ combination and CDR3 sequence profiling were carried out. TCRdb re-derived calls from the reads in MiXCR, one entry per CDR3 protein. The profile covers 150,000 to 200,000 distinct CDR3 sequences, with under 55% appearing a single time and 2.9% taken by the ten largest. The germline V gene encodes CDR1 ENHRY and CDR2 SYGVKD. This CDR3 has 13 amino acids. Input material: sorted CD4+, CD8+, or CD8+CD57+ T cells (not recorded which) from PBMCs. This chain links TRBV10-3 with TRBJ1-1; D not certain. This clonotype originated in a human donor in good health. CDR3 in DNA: TGTGCCAGCAGTCCGCCGACACCCTTGGAAGCTTTCTTT. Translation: CASSPPTPLEAFF.